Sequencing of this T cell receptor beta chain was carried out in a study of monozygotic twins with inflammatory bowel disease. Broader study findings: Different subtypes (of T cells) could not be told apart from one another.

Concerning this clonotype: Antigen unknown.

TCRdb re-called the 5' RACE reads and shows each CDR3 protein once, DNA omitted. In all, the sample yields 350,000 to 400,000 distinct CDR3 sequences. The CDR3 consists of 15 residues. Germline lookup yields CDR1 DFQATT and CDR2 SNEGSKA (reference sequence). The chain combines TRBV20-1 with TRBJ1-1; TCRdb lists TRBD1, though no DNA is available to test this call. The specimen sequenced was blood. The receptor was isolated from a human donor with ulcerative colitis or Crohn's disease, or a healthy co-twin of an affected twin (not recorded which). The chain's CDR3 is CSARALGALNTEAFF.